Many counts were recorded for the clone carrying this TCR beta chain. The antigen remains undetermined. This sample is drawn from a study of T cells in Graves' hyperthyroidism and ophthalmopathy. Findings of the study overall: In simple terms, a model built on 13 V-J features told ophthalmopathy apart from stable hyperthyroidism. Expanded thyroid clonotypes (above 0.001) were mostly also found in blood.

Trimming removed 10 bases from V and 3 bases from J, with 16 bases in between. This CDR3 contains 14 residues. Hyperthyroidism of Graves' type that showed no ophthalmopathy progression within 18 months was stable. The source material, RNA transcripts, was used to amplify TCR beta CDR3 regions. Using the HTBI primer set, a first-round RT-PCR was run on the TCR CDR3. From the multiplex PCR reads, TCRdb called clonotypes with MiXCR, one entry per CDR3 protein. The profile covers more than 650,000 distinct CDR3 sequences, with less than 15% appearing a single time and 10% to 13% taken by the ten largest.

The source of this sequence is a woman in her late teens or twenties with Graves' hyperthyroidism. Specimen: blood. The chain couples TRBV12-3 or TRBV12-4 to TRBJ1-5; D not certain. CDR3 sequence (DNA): TGTGCCACCAATAGGGCCGGGTCCAATCAGCCCCAGCATTTT. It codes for CATNRAGSNQPQHF.